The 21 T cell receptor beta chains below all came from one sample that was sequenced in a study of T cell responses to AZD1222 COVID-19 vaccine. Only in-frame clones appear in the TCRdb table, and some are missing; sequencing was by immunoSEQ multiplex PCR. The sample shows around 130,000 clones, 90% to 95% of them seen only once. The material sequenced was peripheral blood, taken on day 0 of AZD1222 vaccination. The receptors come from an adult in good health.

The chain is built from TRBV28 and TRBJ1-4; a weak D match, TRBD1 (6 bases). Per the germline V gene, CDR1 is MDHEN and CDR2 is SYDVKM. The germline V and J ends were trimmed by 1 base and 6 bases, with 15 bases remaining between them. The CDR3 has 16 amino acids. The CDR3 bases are TGTGCCAGCAGTTTATTAGGAGGACAGATAGATGAAAAACTGTTTTTT. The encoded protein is CASSLLGGQIDEKLFF.

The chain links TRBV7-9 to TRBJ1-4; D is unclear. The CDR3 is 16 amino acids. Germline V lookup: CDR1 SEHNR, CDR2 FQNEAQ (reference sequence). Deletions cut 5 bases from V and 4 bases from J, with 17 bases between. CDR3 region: CASSPRYATSNEKLFF. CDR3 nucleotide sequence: TGTGCCAGCAGCCCCCGCTACGCGACTAGTAATGAAAAACTGTTTTTT.

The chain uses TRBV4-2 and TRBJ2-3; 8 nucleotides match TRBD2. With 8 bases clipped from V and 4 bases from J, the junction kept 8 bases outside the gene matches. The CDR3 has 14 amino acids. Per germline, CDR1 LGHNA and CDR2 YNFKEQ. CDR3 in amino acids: CASRSSGAADTQYF. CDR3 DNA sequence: TGTGCCAGCCGAAGTAGCGGGGCCGCAGATACGCAGTATTTT.

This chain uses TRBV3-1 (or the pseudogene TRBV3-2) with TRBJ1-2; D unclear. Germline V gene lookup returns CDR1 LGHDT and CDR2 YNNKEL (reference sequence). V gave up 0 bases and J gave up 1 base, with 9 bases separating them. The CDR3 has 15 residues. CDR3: CASSQDRFVNYGYTF. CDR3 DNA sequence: TGTGCCAGCAGCCAAGATCGGTTCGTTAACTATGGCTACACCTTC.

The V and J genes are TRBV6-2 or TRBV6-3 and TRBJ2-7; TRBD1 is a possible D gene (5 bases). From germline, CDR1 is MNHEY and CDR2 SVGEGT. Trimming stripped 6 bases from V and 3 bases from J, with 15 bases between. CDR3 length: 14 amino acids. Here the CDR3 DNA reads TGTGCCAGCAGCCGCGTCAGGGTCGGCTACGAGCAGTACTTC. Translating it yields CASSRVRVGYEQYF.

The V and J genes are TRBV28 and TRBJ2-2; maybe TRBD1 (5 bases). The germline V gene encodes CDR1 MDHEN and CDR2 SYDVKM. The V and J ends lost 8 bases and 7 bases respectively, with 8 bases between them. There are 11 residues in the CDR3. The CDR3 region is CASHQGGELFF. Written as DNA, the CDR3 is TGTGCCAGCCACCAGGGCGGGGAGCTGTTTTTT. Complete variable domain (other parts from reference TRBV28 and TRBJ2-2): DVKVTQSSRYLVKRTGEKVFLECVQDMDHENMFWYRQDPGLGLRLIYFSYDVKMKEKGDIPEGYSVSREKKERFSLILESASTNQTSMYLCASHQGGELFFGEGSRLTVL.

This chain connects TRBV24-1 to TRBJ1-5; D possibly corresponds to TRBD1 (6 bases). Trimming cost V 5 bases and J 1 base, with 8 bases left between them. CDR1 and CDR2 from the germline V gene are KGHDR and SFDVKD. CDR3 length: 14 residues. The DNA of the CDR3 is TGTGCCACCAGTGCGGGGGCCAGCAATCAGCCCCAGCATTTT. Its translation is CATSAGASNQPQHF.

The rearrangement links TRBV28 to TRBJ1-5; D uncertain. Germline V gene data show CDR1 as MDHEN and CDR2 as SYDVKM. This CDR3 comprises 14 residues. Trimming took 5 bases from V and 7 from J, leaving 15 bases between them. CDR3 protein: CASSPPREHQPQHF. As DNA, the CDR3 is TGTGCCAGCAGTCCCCCCCGGGAGCACCAGCCCCAGCATTTT.

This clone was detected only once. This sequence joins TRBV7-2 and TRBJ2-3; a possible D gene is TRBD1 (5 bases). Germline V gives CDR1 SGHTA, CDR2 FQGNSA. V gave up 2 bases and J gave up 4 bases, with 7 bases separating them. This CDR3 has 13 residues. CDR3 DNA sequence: TGTGCCAGCAGCTTATGGGGCGCAGATACGCAGTATTTT. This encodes CASSLWGADTQYF.

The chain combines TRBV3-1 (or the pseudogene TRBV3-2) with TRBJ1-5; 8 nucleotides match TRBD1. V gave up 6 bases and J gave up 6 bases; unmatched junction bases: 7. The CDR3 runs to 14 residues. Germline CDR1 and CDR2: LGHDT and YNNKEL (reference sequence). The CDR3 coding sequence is TGTGCCAGCAGTCCGGACAGGGTTAGTCAGCCCCAGCATTTT. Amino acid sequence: CASSPDRVSQPQHF.

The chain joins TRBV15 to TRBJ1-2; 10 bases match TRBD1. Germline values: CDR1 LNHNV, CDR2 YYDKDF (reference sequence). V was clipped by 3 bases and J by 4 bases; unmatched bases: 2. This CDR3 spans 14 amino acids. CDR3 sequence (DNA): TGTGCCACCAGCAGGGGGGACAGGGGCTATGGCTACACCTTC. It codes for CATSRGDRGYGYTF.

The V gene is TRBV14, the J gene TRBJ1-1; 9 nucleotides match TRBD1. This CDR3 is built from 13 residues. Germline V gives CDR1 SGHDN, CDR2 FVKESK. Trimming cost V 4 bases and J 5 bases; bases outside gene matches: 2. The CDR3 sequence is CASSRQGGTEAFF. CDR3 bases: TGTGCCAGCAGCCGACAGGGGGGGACTGAAGCTTTCTTT.

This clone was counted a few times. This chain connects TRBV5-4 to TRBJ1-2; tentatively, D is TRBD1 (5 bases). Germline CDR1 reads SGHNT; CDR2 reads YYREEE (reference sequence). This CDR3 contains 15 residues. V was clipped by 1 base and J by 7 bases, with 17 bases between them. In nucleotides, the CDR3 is TGTGCCAGCAGCTTGAAGGGCCCACCTGGGGGTGGCTACACCTTC. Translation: CASSLKGPPGGGYTF.

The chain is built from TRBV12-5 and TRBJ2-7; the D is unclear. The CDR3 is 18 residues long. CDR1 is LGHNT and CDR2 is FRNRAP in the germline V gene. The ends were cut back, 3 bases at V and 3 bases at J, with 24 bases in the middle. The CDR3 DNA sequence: TGTGCTAGTGGTTTATTCGGGCTTAGCTTGGGCCGGTACTACGAGCAGTACTTC. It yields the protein CASGLFGLSLGRYYEQYF.

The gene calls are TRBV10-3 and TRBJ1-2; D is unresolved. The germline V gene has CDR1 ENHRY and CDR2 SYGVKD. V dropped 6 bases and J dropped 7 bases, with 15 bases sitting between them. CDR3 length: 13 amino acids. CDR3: CAIREPPRGGYTF. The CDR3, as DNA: TGTGCCATCAGGGAGCCTCCGCGGGGTGGCTACACCTTC.

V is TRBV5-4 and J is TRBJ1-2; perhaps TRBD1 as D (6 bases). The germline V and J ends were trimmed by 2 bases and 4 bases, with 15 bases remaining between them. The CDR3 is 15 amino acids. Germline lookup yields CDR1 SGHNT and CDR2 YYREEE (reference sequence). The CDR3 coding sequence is TGTGCCAGCAGCTTCCCAGGGGCGGGTAGCTATGGCTACACCTTC. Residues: CASSFPGAGSYGYTF.

The CDR3 here is CASSLVGSRDSPLHF. Written as DNA, the CDR3 is TGTGCCAGCAGCTTAGTGGGCTCGAGGGATTCACCCCTCCACTTT. The chain links TRBV5-4 to TRBJ1-6; D uncertain. The CDR3 has 15 residues. From germline, CDR1 is SGHNT and CDR2 YYREEE (reference sequence). V dropped 2 bases and J dropped 8 bases, with 14 bases sitting between them.

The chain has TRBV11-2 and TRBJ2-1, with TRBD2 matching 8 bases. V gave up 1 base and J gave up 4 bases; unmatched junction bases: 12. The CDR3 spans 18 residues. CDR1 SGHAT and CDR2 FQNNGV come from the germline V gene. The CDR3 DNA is TGTGCCAGCAGCTTAGTAAGCGGGAGCCACGCCGTTTACAATGAGCAGTTCTTC. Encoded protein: CASSLVSGSHAVYNEQFF. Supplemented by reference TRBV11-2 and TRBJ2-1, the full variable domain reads EAGVAQSPRYKIIEKRQSVAFWCNPISGHATLYWYQQILGQGPKLLIQFQNNGVVDDSQLPKDRFSAERLKGVDSTLKIQPAKLEDSAVYLCASSLVSGSHAVYNEQFFGPGTRLTVL.

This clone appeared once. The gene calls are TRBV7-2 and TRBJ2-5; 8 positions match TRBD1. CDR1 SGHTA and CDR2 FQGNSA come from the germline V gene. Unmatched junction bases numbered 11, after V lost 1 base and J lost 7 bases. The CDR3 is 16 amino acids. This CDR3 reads CASSLEGRGLRGTQYF. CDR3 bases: TGTGCCAGCAGCTTAGAAGGCAGGGGGCTAAGGGGGACCCAGTACTTC.

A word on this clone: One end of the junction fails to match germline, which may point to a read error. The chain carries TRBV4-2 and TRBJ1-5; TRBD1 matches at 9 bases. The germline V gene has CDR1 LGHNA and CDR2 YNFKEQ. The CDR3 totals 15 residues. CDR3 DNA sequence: TGTGCCAGCAGTCAAGACAGGGGGGTCAATCAGCCCCAGCATTTT. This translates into CASSQDRGVNQPQHF.

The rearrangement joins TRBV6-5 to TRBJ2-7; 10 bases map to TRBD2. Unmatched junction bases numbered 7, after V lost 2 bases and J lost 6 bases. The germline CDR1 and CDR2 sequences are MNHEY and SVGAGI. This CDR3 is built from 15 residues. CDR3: CASSYGTSGIVEQYF. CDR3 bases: TGTGCCAGCAGTTACGGCACTAGCGGGATTGTCGAGCAGTACTTC.